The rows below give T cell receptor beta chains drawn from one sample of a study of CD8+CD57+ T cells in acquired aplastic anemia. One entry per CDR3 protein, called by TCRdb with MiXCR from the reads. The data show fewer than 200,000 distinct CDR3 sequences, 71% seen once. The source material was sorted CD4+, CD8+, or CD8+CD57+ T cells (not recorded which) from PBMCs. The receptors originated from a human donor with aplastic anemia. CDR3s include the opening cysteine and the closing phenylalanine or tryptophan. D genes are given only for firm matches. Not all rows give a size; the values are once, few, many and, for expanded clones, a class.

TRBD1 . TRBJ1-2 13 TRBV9 CASSDTGQDGYTF TGTGCCAGCAGCGACACGGGACAGGATGGCTACACCTTC
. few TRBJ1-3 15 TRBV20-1 CSARDPVGLGNTIYF TGCAGTGCTAGAGACCCGGTGGGTCTTGGAAACACCATATATTTT
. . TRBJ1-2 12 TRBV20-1 CSASHRTDGYTF TGCAGTGCTAGTCACAGGACAGATGGCTACACCTTC
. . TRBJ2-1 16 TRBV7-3 CASSLKAGPSRDEQFF TGTGCCAGCAGCTTAAAGGCCGGGCCCTCGCGGGATGAGCAGTTCTTC
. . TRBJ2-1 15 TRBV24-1 CATLPAGSSYNEQFF TGTGCCACCCTACCCGCGGGAAGCTCCTACAATGAGCAGTTCTTC
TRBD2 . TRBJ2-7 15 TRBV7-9 CASSLWGLAIYEQYF TGTGCCAGCAGCTTATGGGGACTAGCGATTTACGAGCAGTACTTC
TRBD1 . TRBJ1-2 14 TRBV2 CASSEGQAVGGYTF TGTGCCAGCAGTGAGGGACAGGCCGTGGGAGGCTACACCTTC
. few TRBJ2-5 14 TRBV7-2 CASSLGPLQETQYF TGTGCCAGCAGCTTAGGCCCTCTCCAAGAGACCCAGTACTTC
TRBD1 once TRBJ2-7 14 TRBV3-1 CAIGRRQGGYEQYF TGTGCCATCGGCCGTAGACAGGGGGGCTACGAGCAGTACTTC
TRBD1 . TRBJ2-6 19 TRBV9 CASSARGQGISSGANVLTF TGTGCCAGCAGCGCTAGAGGACAGGGGATCAGCTCTGGGGCCAACGTCCTGACTTTC
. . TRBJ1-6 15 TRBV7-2 CASSLALGGHSPLHF TGTGCCAGCAGCTTAGCATTGGGGGGGCATTCACCCCTCCACTTT
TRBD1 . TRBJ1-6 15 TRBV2 CASSETGGENSPLHF TGTGCCAGCAGTGAAACAGGGGGCGAAAATTCACCCCTCCACTTT
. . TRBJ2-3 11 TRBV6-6 CASRREDTQYF TGTGCCAGCAGACGAGAAGATACGCAGTATTTT
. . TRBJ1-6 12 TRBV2 CASSEIGAALHF TGTGCCAGCAGTGAGATCGGGGCGGCCCTCCACTTT
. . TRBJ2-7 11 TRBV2 CASSDFYEQYF TGTGCCAGCAGTGATTTCTACGAGCAGTACTTC
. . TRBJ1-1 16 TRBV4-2 CASSQDTAARTVEAFF TGTGCCAGCAGCCAAGATACGGCCGCTCGGACAGTTGAAGCTTTCTTT